This paragraph covers one T cell receptor beta chain sequence. Its antigen is unknown. The sample originates from a study of PD-1 blockade in classical Hodgkin lymphoma. At the level of the study: A 3 mg/kg intravenous dose of nivolumab was received by patients every 2 weeks.

Each patient's relapse followed autologous stem cell transplantation, and brentuximab vedotin exposure varied. Thawed PBMCs were the source of CD4+ T cells, purified by magnetic negative selection. General study results and limits: Reported baseline diversity: healthy donors highest, relapsed/refractory patients lowest. Prior to therapy, complete responders displayed diversity much like that of newly diagnosed patients.

Repertoires were generated with immunoSEQ multiplex PCR, while TCRdb's copy carries only in-frame clones and drops some. The sample shows 30,000 or so clones, 85% to 90% of them seen only once. V lost 5 bases, J lost 3 bases, and 21 bases lay in between. The CDR3 spans 17 residues. The V gene's germline CDR1 is SEHNR and CDR2 FQNEAQ (reference sequence). Sequences were derived from CD4+ T cells from blood, sampled at baseline. The sequence derives from a human donor with classical Hodgkin lymphoma. The chain links TRBV7-9 to TRBJ2-3; TRBD1 or TRBD2 may be the D gene (5 bases each). DNA of the CDR3: TGTGCCAGCAGCCCTACCCCCCGGGGCTGGGGGACAGATACGCAGTATTTT. Protein: CASSPTPRGWGTDTQYF.